The 8 T cell receptor beta chains listed next were all sequenced from one sample in a study of CXCR3-negative and CXCR3-positive naive CD8 T cells. Overall study results and limits: The study found more hydrophobic TRB CDR3s in CXCR3-positive naive cells than in CXCR3-negative naive cells.

The study made its TRB cDNA libraries by 5' RACE, adding UMI labels. Using the 5' RACE reads, TCRdb records one entry per CDR3 protein without DNA. The sample features 55,000 to 75,000 distinct CDR3 sequences, with roughly 0.75% in its top ten. Their specific antigens are unknown. Sequenced sample: naive CXCR3+ CD8+ T cells from blood. Subset denoted: CD45RO-CCR7+CD27+CD95- naive CD8+ T cells expressing CXCR3 (TNR3+). These receptors came from a human donor in good health. Some clones in this sample may be carry-over from other donors' samples.

The chain carries TRBV5-6 and TRBJ1-1; TCRdb outputs TRBD1, but without DNA this stays unchecked. The CDR3 spans 15 residues. The germline gives CDR1 SGHDT, CDR2 YYEEEE. CDR3 protein: CASSLVWTVNTEAFF. Variable domain in full (rest from reference TRBV5-6 and TRBJ1-1): DAGVTQSPTHLIKTRGQQVTLRCSPKSGHDTVSWYQQALGQGPQFIFQYYEEEERQRGNFPDRFSGHQFPNYSSELNVNALLLGDSALYLCASSLVWTVNTEAFFGQGTRLTVV.

The V call is TRBV6-5, the J call TRBJ2-7. CDR3 length: 13 amino acids. The germline V gene has CDR1 MNHEY and CDR2 SVGAGI. The CDR3 loop is CASSYLTAGEQYF.

The gene calls are TRBV25-1 and TRBJ2-1; absent DNA, TCRdb's TRBD1 call cannot be checked. This CDR3 has 15 amino acids. The germline V gene has CDR1 MGHDK and CDR2 SYGVNS. This CDR3 reads CASSELEAPLHEQFF.

The gene calls are TRBV7-9 and TRBJ2-7; TCRdb's assignment of TRBD2 cannot be checked, as there is no DNA. CDR3 length: 12 residues. Germline CDR1 is SEHNR and CDR2 is FQNEAQ (reference sequence). The CDR3 loop is CASSGRGYEQYF.

The chain is built from TRBV9 and TRBJ2-2. Per germline, CDR1 SGDLS and CDR2 YYNGEE. The CDR3 loop spans 12 amino acids. The CDR3 sequence: CASSANTGELFF.

The gene calls are TRBV6-6 and TRBJ2-7; TCRdb selects TRBD1, and the lack of DNA leaves this call unchecked. Germline V CDR1 and CDR2: MNHNY, SVGAGI (reference sequence). The CDR3 loop spans 14 amino acids. CDR3 sequence: CTSSYRGGGNEQYF.

V usage is TRBV12-3 or TRBV12-4 and J usage is TRBJ2-1; lacking DNA, the TRBD1 call made by TCRdb goes unchecked. CDR3 length: 11 residues. The CDR3 sequence: CAIQGYNEQFF.

The rearrangement joins TRBV7-9 to TRBJ2-7; TCRdb designates TRBD1, a call that cannot be tested without DNA. Per the germline V gene, CDR1 is SEHNR and CDR2 is FQNEAQ (reference sequence). CDR3 length: 12 amino acids. The CDR3 reads CASSPGRNEQYF.